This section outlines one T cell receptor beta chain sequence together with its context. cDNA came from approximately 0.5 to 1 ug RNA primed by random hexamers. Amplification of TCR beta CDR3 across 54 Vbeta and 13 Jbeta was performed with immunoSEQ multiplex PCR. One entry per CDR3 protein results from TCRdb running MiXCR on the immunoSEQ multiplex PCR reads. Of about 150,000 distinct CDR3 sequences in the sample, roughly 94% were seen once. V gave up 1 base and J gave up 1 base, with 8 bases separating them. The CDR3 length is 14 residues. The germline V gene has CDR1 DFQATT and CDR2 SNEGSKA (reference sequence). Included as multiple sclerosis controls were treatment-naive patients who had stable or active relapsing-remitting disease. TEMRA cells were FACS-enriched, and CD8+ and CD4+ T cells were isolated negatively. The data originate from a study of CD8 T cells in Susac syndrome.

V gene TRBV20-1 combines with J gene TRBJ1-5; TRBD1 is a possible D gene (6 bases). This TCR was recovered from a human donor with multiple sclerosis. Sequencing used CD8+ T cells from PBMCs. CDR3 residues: CSARATGSNQPQHF. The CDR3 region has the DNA TGCAGTGCTAGAGCCACAGGGAGCAATCAGCCCCAGCATTTT.